What follows describes a single TCR beta chain. Primers for the PCR totalled 60 Vbeta and 13 Jbeta. Data came from immunoSEQ multiplex PCR; TCRdb stores just in-frame clones and leaves some out. The profile shows 90,000 or so clones, approximately 80% of them singletons. This specimen comes from a study of cytomegalovirus exposure and HLA in healthy donors. The CDR3 covers 19 residues. Germline V gene lookup returns CDR1 SGHDN and CDR2 FVKESK. J gave up 3 bases and V 0 bases, and 10 bases lay outside the gene matches. The receptor's source is a young man in good health and CMV-seropositive. The chain recombines TRBV14 with TRBJ2-1, with TRBD2 identical over 11 bases. Sequencing input: PBMCs. CDR3 nucleotide sequence: TGTGCCAGCAGCCAAGACTTTGGGGCTAGCGGGAGGATCTACAATGAGCAGTTCTTC. The encoded protein is CASSQDFGASGRIYNEQFF.